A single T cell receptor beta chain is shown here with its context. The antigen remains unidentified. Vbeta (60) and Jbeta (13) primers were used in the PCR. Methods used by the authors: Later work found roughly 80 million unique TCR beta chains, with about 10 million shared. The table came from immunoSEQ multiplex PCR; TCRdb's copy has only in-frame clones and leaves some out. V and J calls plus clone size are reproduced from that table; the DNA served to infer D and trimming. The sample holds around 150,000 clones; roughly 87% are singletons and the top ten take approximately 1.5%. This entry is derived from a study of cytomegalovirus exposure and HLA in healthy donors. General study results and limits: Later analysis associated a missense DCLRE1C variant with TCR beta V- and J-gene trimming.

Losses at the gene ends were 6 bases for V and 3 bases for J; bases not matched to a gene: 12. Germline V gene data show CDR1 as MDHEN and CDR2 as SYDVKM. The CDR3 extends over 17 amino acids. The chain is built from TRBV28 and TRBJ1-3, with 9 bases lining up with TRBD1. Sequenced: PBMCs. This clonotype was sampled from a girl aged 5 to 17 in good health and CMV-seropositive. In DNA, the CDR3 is TGTGCCAGCAGCCGCGGGCCGGGACAGGGATTTGGAAACACCATATATTTT. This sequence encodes CASSRGPGQGFGNTIYF.